The 9 T cell receptor beta chains given below trace back to one sample, sequenced in a study of identical twins. A single record per CDR3 protein comes from TCRdb applying MiXCR to the 5' RACE reads. This sample has 400,000 to 600,000 distinct CDR3 sequences, with 20% to 25% found just once. This same sample was also part of a study on yellow fever vaccine responses in identical twins.

Sequenced: CD4+ T cells sorted from blood. The receptor set was obtained from a woman aged 18-30 years in good health.

This clonotype was observed a handful of times. The V gene is TRBV12-3 or TRBV12-4, the J gene TRBJ1-5, with a tentative D call TRBD1 (5 bases). V lost 9 bases and J lost 2, with 11 bases in between. This CDR3 comprises 13 residues. The CDR3 DNA reads as TGTGCCAGTGGGGGTTTAGGCAATCAGCCCCAGCATTTT. Translated, it gives CASGGLGNQPQHF.

This chain joins TRBV10-3 and TRBJ2-5; TRBD2 agrees at 11 bases. Germline V gene data show CDR1 as ENHRY and CDR2 as SYGVKD. The CDR3 contains 17 residues. Unmatched junction bases numbered 11, after V lost 3 bases and J lost 5 bases. CDR3 bases: TGTGCCATCAGTGAAAGGGGGCTAGCGGGGGGTTACGAGACCCAGTACTTC. As protein: CAISERGLAGGYETQYF.

The sample holds a few counts of this clonotype. The V gene is TRBV10-3, the J gene TRBJ1-6, with D maybe TRBD1 (6 bases). This CDR3 is built from 15 residues. Deletions cut 0 bases from V and 6 bases from J, with 9 bases between. CDR1 ENHRY and CDR2 SYGVKD come from the germline V gene. The CDR3 region has the DNA TGTGCCATCAGTGAGTCGAGCAGGGGTAATTCACCCCTCCACTTT. This sequence encodes CAISESSRGNSPLHF.

This chain uses TRBV20-1 with TRBJ1-1; no clear D. V was cut by 2 bases and J by 10 bases, with 20 bases left in between. Germline V gives CDR1 DFQATT, CDR2 SNEGSKA (reference sequence). CDR3 length: 14 amino acids. The DNA for the CDR3 is TGCAGTGCTAGATACGGGTTCGCTGCAGAAGGAGCTTTCTTT. Translated, it gives CSARYGFAAEGAFF.

This clonotype was detected only a few times. The rearrangement joins TRBV6-1 to TRBJ2-4, with D uncertain. The CDR3 is made up of 14 amino acids. Germline assignment: CDR1 MNHNS and CDR2 SASEGT. Deletions cut 6 bases from V and 1 base from J, with 10 bases between. CDR3 coding DNA: TGTGCCAGCAGCGAGAACCTGGCCAAAAACATTCAGTACTTC. Translated, it gives CASSENLAKNIQYF.

The CDR3 DNA follows: TGTGCCAGCAGGAAGGGGGGTGAGCAGTTCTTC. This translates into CASRKGGEQFF. V usage is TRBV2 and J usage is TRBJ2-1, with D possibly called TRBD1 or TRBD2 (6 bases each). In germline, CDR1 is SNHLY, CDR2 FYNNEI. V was shortened by 6 bases and J by 9 bases, with 9 bases between the two germline ends. CDR3 size: 11 residues.

The chain carries TRBV20-1 and TRBJ2-1, with 9 bases matching TRBD2. Germline V gene data show CDR1 as DFQATT and CDR2 as SNEGSKA (reference sequence). V trimming: 4 bases; J trimming: 2 bases; junction bases outside the gene matches: 12. This CDR3 has 17 residues. This chain's CDR3 is CSAMGGGRAGTYNEQFF. The CDR3 nucleotides are TGCAGTGCTATGGGGGGCGGGAGGGCCGGAACCTACAATGAGCAGTTCTTC.

This clonotype was observed a few times. V and J are TRBV7-2 and TRBJ2-1; D call uncertain. This CDR3 has 16 amino acids. The V gene lost 5 bases and the J gene lost 8 bases, with 22 bases spanning the gap. CDR1 SGHTA and CDR2 FQGNSA come from the germline V gene. The CDR3 sequence: CASSLVTYTARDEQFF. The CDR3 region has the DNA TGTGCCAGCAGCCTGGTCACCTACACAGCTAGGGATGAGCAGTTCTTC.

This clonotype occurred a few times. The CDR3: CASSQDWQPGGEQYF. The CDR3 DNA reads TGCGCCAGCAGCCAAGATTGGCAGCCAGGGGGGGAGCAGTACTTC. The chain joins TRBV4-1 to TRBJ2-7; D perhaps matches TRBD1 (7 bases). The CDR3 has 15 amino acids. V was cut by 0 bases and J by 7 bases, with 16 bases left in between. CDR1 and CDR2 (germline): MGHRA, YSYEKL.